This T cell receptor (beta chain) was obtained from a study of T-cell reconstitution after alpha-beta-depleted transplantation in children. Study outcomes and limitations: Some patients' high day-60 TCRbeta diversity was traced to surviving recipient T cells and thymic progenitors. A year post-transplant, T-cell counts and diversity derived mostly from newly produced T cells.

Unique molecular identifiers tagged the TCRbeta library. TCRdb redid the calling of the PCR reads with MiXCR, one entry per CDR3 protein. The sample shows around 450,000 distinct CDR3 sequences, 15% to 20% of them seen only once. As regards this clonotype: As yet, its antigen is unknown.

The CDR3 contains 13 residues. The V end was cut by 1 base, the J end by 8 bases, with 10 bases between. The germline CDR1 and CDR2 sequences are LGHNA and YSLEER. This chain uses TRBV4-3 with TRBJ2-3; D unresolved. The starting material was PBMCs, mostly from graft donor cells, obtained 360 days after TCRalphabeta/CD19-depleted stem cell transplant. The sequence was collected from a boy under two years old who had a stem cell transplant for Wiskott-Aldrich syndrome, so the T cells may come from the graft donor. The CDR3 here is CASSQVPGGTQYF. CDR3 in DNA: TGCGCCAGCAGCCAAGTCCCGGGCGGTACGCAGTATTTT.